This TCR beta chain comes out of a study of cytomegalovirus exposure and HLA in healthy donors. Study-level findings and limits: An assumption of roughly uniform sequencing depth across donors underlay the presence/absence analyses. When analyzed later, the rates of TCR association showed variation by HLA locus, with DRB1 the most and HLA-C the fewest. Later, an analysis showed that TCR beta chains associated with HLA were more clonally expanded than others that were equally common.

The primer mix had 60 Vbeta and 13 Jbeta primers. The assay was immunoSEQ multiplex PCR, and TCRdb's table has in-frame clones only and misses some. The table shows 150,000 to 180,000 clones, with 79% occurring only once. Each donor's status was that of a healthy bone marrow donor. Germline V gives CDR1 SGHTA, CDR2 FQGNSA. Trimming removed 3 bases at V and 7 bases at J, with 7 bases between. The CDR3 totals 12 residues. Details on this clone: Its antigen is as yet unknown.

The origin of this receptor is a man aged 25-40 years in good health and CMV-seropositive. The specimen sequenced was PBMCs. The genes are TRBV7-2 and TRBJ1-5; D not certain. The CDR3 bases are TGTGCCAGCAGCTTTAATGTCCAGCCCCAGCATTTT. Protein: CASSFNVQPQHF.